The 2 T cell receptor beta chains below come from one sample, sequenced in a study of T cells in Graves' hyperthyroidism and ophthalmopathy (dated by TCRdb to 2018 to 2020). The receptor library was made with multiplex PCR. Sequencer: Illumina HiSeq 2000. The TCR beta CDR3 regions were amplified from RNA transcripts. The first round of RT-PCR for the TCR CDR3 was performed with the HTBI primer set and the Qiagen OneStep RT-PCR kit. Clones were called with MiXCR by TCRdb after fastp trimmed the public reads at Q25, and only in-frame beta chains were retained. Every CDR3 protein is listed once, alongside the most common genes and DNA of its rows. The sample data list approximately 610,000 distinct CDR3 sequences, and roughly 14% of these were observed just once. Clones ranked in the top ten supply roughly 4.3% of the sample. Specimen: blood. The source of these receptors is a woman between 40 and 50 years old with Graves' ophthalmopathy.

This clonotype has at least ten counts. The CDR3 loop is CASSARQGSWYEQYF. The CDR3 coding sequence is TGTGCCAGCAGTGCGAGACAGGGAAGTTGGTACGAGCAGTACTTC. V usage is TRBV6-1 and J usage is TRBJ2-7; 7 bases line up with TRBD1. The CDR3 runs to 15 residues. The germline V gene encodes CDR1 MNHNS and CDR2 SASEGT. J was trimmed by 4 bases and V by 4 bases; bases with no gene match: 10.

This clonotype came up a few times. The chain combines TRBV29-1 with TRBJ2-2, with D perhaps assigned TRBD1 or TRBD2 (7 bases each). The CDR3 covers 17 residues. Germline assignment: CDR1 SQVTM and CDR2 ANQGSEA. The CDR3 region has the DNA TGCATCCCGAGGGGCAGGGGGACTAAGTTGAACACCGGGGAGCTGTTTTTT. As protein: CIPRGRGTKLNTGELFF.